Reported below is one TCR beta chain. Antigen specificity is unknown. Some 30,000 T cell genomes, or about 200 ng DNA, went into the sorted-subset replicate PCRs. Generated by immunoSEQ multiplex PCR, the TCRdb table keeps only in-frame clones and is missing some. Among around 2,100,000 clones, about 95% were seen once, and the ten largest hold approximately 1.2%. CDR3 length: 15 residues. Germline lookup yields CDR1 MNHEY and CDR2 SMNVEV (reference sequence). V lost 2 bases to trimming and J lost 5 bases, with 15 bases between them. This sample is part of a study of shared clonotypes between healthy human individuals. Study findings and constraints: With a handful of donors compared, 4.5% to 6.5% of naive CD4 clonotypes were shared.

Positive CCR7 selection of CD45RO-negative cells yielded the naive CD8 cells, and terminally differentiated effector memory CD45RA+ cells were excluded. The chain uses TRBV27 and TRBJ1-1, with D maybe TRBD1 (6 bases). The sequencing sample was made of naive CD8+ T cells sorted from blood. This clonotype was obtained from a man between 18 and 29 years old in good health. CDR3 DNA sequence: TGTGCCAGCAGTTTAGATCGGGGGGCGAGGACTGAAGCTTTCTTT. Its translation is CASSLDRGARTEAFF.